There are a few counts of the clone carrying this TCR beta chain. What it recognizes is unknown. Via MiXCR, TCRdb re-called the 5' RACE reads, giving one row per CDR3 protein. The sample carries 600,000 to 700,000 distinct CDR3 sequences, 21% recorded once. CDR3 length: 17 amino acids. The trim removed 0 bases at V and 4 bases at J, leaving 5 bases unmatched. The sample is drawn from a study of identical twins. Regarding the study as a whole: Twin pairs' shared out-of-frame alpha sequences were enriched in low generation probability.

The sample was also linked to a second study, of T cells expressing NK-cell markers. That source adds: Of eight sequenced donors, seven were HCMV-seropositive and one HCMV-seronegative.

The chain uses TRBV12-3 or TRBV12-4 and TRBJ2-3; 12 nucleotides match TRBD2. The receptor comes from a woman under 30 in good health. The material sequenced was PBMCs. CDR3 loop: CASSLAKTSGGADTQYF. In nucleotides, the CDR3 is TGTGCCAGCAGTTTAGCGAAGACTAGCGGGGGCGCAGATACGCAGTATTTT.